The sequence of this T cell receptor beta chain was determined in a study of B cell selection in AIRE deficiency. General study results and limits: Shared Treg sequences were biased toward short CDR3s with few non-templated nucleotide insertions.

Comment on this clone: Its antigen is unidentified.

The germline V gene has CDR1 ENHRY and CDR2 SYGVKD. V shed 6 bases and J 6 bases; nucleotides not matched to a gene: 9. The length of the CDR3 is 14 residues. Assay used: immunoSEQ multiplex PCR; TCRdb lists only in-frame clones, some missing. The data hold 21,000 or so clones, with around 97% observed a single time. The sorted conventional CD4 T cells were gated as CD4+CD127+. Input material: conventional CD4+ T cells sorted from PBMCs. The chain joins TRBV10-3 to TRBJ2-3, with 7 bases matching TRBD1. The receptor's source is a human donor with AIRE deficiency. Here the CDR3 reads CAIRMTGRTDTQYF. CDR3 coding DNA: TGTGCCATCAGAATGACAGGGAGAACCGATACGCAGTATTTT.